The 11 T cell receptor beta chains listed next were all sequenced from one sample in a study of T cell changes during pregnancy in multiple sclerosis. The table came from immunoSEQ multiplex PCR; TCRdb's copy has only in-frame clones and leaves some out. The sample includes 70,000 to 95,000 clones, 90% to 95% of them seen just once. The sequences come from peripheral blood, collected after pregnancy. The origin of the receptors is a female donor in good health, enrolled as a control in a pregnancy study.

This chain connects TRBV9 to TRBJ2-7; TRBD2 agrees at 10 bases. CDR1 is SGDLS and CDR2 is YYNGEE in the germline V gene. The CDR3 runs 14 residues. V dropped 3 bases and J dropped 2; count of bases not matched to a gene: 2. CDR3 protein: CASSAAGGTYEQYF. CDR3 DNA: TGTGCCAGCAGCGCAGCGGGAGGGACCTACGAGCAGTACTTC. Based on the CDR3 plus reference TRBV9 and TRBJ2-7, the full variable domain is DSGVTQTPKHLITATGQRVTLRCSPRSGDLSVYWYQQSLDQGLQFLIQYYNGEERAKGNILERFSAQQFPDLHSELNLSSLELGDSALYFCASSAAGGTYEQYFGPGTRLTVT.

The gene calls are TRBV19 and TRBJ2-2; the match to TRBD2 covers 9 bases. With 4 bases clipped from V and 6 bases from J, the junction kept 12 bases outside the gene matches. The CDR3 has 17 residues. Per germline, CDR1 LNHDA and CDR2 SQIVND (reference sequence). CDR3 amino acids: CASSTTPWREGPGELFF. In DNA, the CDR3 is TGTGCCAGTAGTACCACCCCCTGGCGGGAGGGTCCCGGGGAGCTGTTTTTT.

This sequence joins TRBV14 and TRBJ2-4; tentative D call: TRBD1 (5 bases). This CDR3 is built from 15 residues. Germline V gene sequence: CDR1 SGHDN, CDR2 FVKESK. V lost 0 bases to trimming and J lost 0 bases, with 6 bases between them. The CDR3 is CASSQEGVAKNIQYF. The CDR3 nucleotides read TGTGCCAGCAGCCAAGAAGGGGTAGCCAAAAACATTCAGTACTTC.

The rearrangement joins TRBV28 to TRBJ2-6, with D tentatively TRBD2 (5 bases). CDR1 and CDR2 (germline): MDHEN, SYDVKM. This CDR3 spans 16 amino acids. V lost 1 base, J lost 0 bases, and 7 bases lay in between. The CDR3 DNA reads TGTGCCAGCAGTTTATCGGAGGCCTCTGGGGCCAACGTCCTGACTTTC. Translating gives CASSLSEASGANVLTF.

A single count supports this clone. The V call is TRBV21-1, the J call TRBJ2-5; the D call TRBD2 from the table was never checked on the DNA. TRBV21-1 is given as a pseudogene. The CDR3 extends over 19 amino acids. CDR3 sequence: CASPGPEPGTSGIMETQYF. The CDR3 DNA reads TGTGCCAGCCCCGGGCCAGAACCCGGGACTAGCGGGATAATGGAGACCCAGTACTTC.

The chain links TRBV4-1 to TRBJ2-3; 10 positions agree with TRBD2. Germline V gene data show CDR1 as MGHRA and CDR2 as YSYEKL. V gave up 1 base and J gave up 4 bases; unmatched junction bases: 5. There are 16 residues in the CDR3. CDR3 loop: CASSQGLAGVADTQYF. The CDR3 nucleotides read TGCGCCAGCAGCCAAGGTCTAGCGGGAGTGGCAGATACGCAGTATTTT.

J is TRBJ2-7 and V is TRBV23-1, with TRBD2 as a possible D gene (6 bases). TRBV23-1 is reported as an ORF; its role is uncertain. Between the trimmed V and J ends, which lost 4 bases and 4 bases, there was a span of 14 bases. The CDR3 loop spans 14 amino acids. CDR3 region: CASSPRGMGYEQYF. CDR3 nucleotides: TGCGCCAGCAGTCCCCGGGGGATGGGTTACGAGCAGTACTTC.

The V gene is TRBV7-2, the J gene TRBJ2-1; 8 bases match TRBD2. Germline-derived CDR1 and CDR2 are SGHTA and FQGNSA. The trim removed 4 bases at V and 4 bases at J, leaving 6 bases unmatched. CDR3 length: 15 residues. The CDR3 is CASSSSGRSYNEQFF. The CDR3 DNA reads as TGTGCCAGCAGCTCAAGCGGGAGATCTTACAATGAGCAGTTCTTC.

The chain has TRBV25-1 and TRBJ2-3; 7 bases map to TRBD2. The germline V gene has CDR1 MGHDK and CDR2 SYGVNS. The CDR3 totals 10 residues. Trimming took 8 bases from V and 9 from J; bases not matched to a gene: 2. This CDR3 reads CASGRETQYF. CDR3 sequence (DNA): TGTGCCAGCGGGAGGGAGACGCAGTATTTT.

In its sample, this clone was seen a few times. The chain links TRBV2 to TRBJ2-5; D unclear. Trimming took off 4 bases at V and 5 bases at J, with 8 bases between the two ends. Germline V gives CDR1 SNHLY, CDR2 FYNNEI. The CDR3 length is 12 residues. DNA for the CDR3: TGTGCCAGCAGTGCGTATGTGGAGACCCAGTACTTC. Translation gives CASSAYVETQYF.

The CDR3 loop reads CASSPQSNSYEQYF. The DNA of the CDR3 is TGTGCCAGCTCACCACAATCTAATAGCTACGAGCAGTACTTC. This sequence joins TRBV18 and TRBJ2-7, with unresolved D. The germline V gene encodes CDR1 KGHSH and CDR2 LQKENI. V lost 1 base, J lost 3 bases, and 10 bases lay in between. The CDR3 runs to 14 residues.